Presented here are 32 T cell receptor beta chains from one specimen sequenced in a study of T-cell reconstitution after alpha-beta-depleted transplantation in children. Unique molecular identifiers tagged the TCRbeta library. TCRdb analysed the PCR reads with MiXCR anew, one entry per CDR3 protein. Among approximately 800,000 distinct CDR3 sequences listed, 15% to 20% were seen once. This specimen was PBMCs, mostly from graft donor cells, taken 360 days after TCRalphabeta/CD19-depleted stem cell transplant. These receptors all come from a male patient aged 10 to 17 who had a stem cell transplant for acute lymphoblastic leukemia, so the T cells may come from the graft donor.

This clonotype was counted only a few times. The chain couples TRBV27 to TRBJ1-2; D ambiguous. The CDR3 contains 14 residues. The V gene lost 3 bases and the J gene lost 2 bases, with 10 bases spanning the gap. Germline-derived CDR1 and CDR2 are MNHEY and SMNVEV (reference sequence). The CDR3 nucleotides read TGTGCCAGCAGTTTGAGCGCTCGCAACTATGGCTACACCTTC. It translates to CASSLSARNYGYTF.

This clonotype was found once. V usage is TRBV7-8 and J usage is TRBJ2-5; 12 bases are shared with TRBD2. The CDR3 runs 16 residues. CDR1 and CDR2 (germline): SGHVS, FQNEAQ. V trimming: 8 bases; J trimming: 5 bases; junction bases outside the gene matches: 12. The CDR3 loop is CASYILAGGPSETQYF. As DNA, the CDR3 is TGTGCCAGCTACATACTAGCGGGAGGACCAAGTGAGACCCAGTACTTC.

This clonotype was found many times. The rearrangement uses TRBV4-1 and TRBJ2-5, with D possibly matching TRBD2 (6 bases). Germline assignment: CDR1 MGHRA and CDR2 YSYEKL. This CDR3 region has 15 residues. V was cut by 2 bases and J by 5 bases, with 15 bases left in between. The CDR3 loop reads CASSQSGEAWETQYF. The DNA of the CDR3 is TGCGCCAGCAGCCAATCCGGGGAGGCATGGGAGACCCAGTACTTC.

J is TRBJ1-1 and V is TRBV20-1, with D unresolved. V lost 0 bases to trimming and J lost 1 base, with 12 bases between them. The CDR3 contains 15 residues. Germline V gene lookup returns CDR1 DFQATT and CDR2 SNEGSKA (reference sequence). This CDR3 reads CSARDAAAGNTEAFF. The CDR3 DNA reads as TGCAGTGCTAGAGATGCGGCGGCGGGGAACACTGAAGCTTTCTTT.

The chain has TRBV5-1 and TRBJ1-2, with D unresolved. The CDR3 runs 17 residues. Per the germline V gene, CDR1 is SGHRS and CDR2 is YFSETQ. V was cut by 0 bases and J by 0 bases, with 15 bases left in between. CDR3 sequence reads: CASSLEAQLRANYGYTF. CDR3 nucleotide sequence: TGCGCCAGCAGCTTGGAGGCACAGCTTAGAGCTAACTATGGCTACACCTTC.

This clonotype was counted between two and nine times. The chain uses TRBV15 and TRBJ2-1, with 7 bases fitting TRBD2. This CDR3 contains 17 residues. Germline CDR1 is LNHNV and CDR2 is YYDKDF (reference sequence). The junction had 11 bases not matched to a gene; V was cut back by 5 bases and J by 1 base. As DNA, the CDR3 is TGTGCCACCAGCCGCTCACTAGCGTTGGCTTCCTACAATGAGCAGTTCTTC. It encodes CATSRSLALASYNEQFF.

The rearrangement uses TRBV7-9 and TRBJ2-5; 8 bases fit TRBD2. Germline assignment: CDR1 SEHNR and CDR2 FQNEAQ (reference sequence). The CDR3 runs to 15 residues. Losses at the gene ends were 2 bases for V and 5 bases for J; bases not matched to a gene: 7. CDR3 nucleotides: TGTGCCAGCAGCTTAATCGGCGGGAGGACCGAGACCCAGTACTTC. Residues: CASSLIGGRTETQYF.

This rearrangement joins TRBV27 to TRBJ2-2; D possibly corresponds to TRBD2 (6 bases). V was pared by 11 bases and J by 6 bases, with 19 bases between. The germline V gene encodes CDR1 MNHEY and CDR2 SMNVEV (reference sequence). The CDR3 length is 14 residues. The CDR3 region has the DNA TGTGCCTCACCCGGGGGAAAGGCCCCCGGGGAGCTGTTTTTT. It specifies CASPGGKAPGELFF.

This clonotype was observed a single time. This chain uses TRBV20-1 with TRBJ2-5; 9 bases match TRBD2. Germline V gene lookup returns CDR1 DFQATT and CDR2 SNEGSKA (reference sequence). The CDR3 length is 14 residues. J lost 4 bases, V lost 3 bases, and 6 bases had no gene match. The CDR3 here is CSASVAGAGETQYF. For the CDR3, the DNA is TGCAGTGCTAGTGTAGCGGGAGCCGGAGAGACCCAGTACTTC.

The chain is built from TRBV7-2 and TRBJ2-3; D is uncertain. This CDR3 comprises 13 residues. Trimming took off 5 bases at V and 5 bases at J, with 11 bases between the two ends. Germline-derived CDR1 and CDR2 are SGHTA and FQGNSA. The CDR3 is CASSPRRGDTQYF. CDR3 sequence (DNA): TGTGCCAGCAGCCCACGACGAGGAGATACGCAGTATTTT. Complete variable domain (other parts from reference TRBV7-2 and TRBJ2-3): GAGVSQSPSNKVTEKGKDVELRCDPISGHTALYWYRQSLGQGLEFLIYFQGNSAPDKSGLPSDRFSAERTGGSVSTLTIQRTQQEDSAVYLCASSPRRGDTQYFGPGTRLTVL.

The V call is TRBV9, the J call TRBJ1-5; D not certain. The V gene's germline CDR1 is SGDLS and CDR2 YYNGEE. V lost 3 bases and J lost 3, with 7 bases in between. The CDR3 length is 13 residues. This CDR3 is CASSGLTNQPQHF. CDR3 nucleotides: TGTGCCAGCAGCGGACTGACCAATCAGCCCCAGCATTTT.

This clonotype has more than one count but fewer than ten. The CDR3 bases are TGTGCCAGCAGCTTGACAGGGGGCGCGGTCACTGAAGCTTTCTTT. This sequence encodes CASSLTGGAVTEAFF. This sequence joins TRBV7-2 and TRBJ1-1; 10 bases match TRBD1. The CDR3 extends over 15 amino acids. V lost 3 bases to trimming and J lost 4 bases; unmatched junction nucleotides: 5. Germline CDR1 SGHTA, CDR2 FQGNSA.

This clonotype was seen many times. The V call is TRBV20-1, the J call TRBJ2-2; 7 nucleotides agree with TRBD1. Germline V gene data show CDR1 as DFQATT and CDR2 as SNEGSKA (reference sequence). The CDR3 covers 15 residues. Trimming at V came to 2 bases and at J to 0 bases, leaving 3 bases not matched to a gene. CDR3 sequence reads: CSARPTGANTGELFF. DNA for the CDR3: TGCAGTGCTAGACCAACAGGGGCGAACACCGGGGAGCTGTTTTTT.

The V and J genes are TRBV30 and TRBJ2-7, with D unresolved. From germline, CDR1 is GTSNPN and CDR2 SVGIG (reference sequence). The V end was cut by 2 bases, the J end by 4 bases, with 15 bases between. This CDR3 region has 14 residues. CDR3 nucleotides: TGTGCCTGGAGTACTACCGGGCCCCGTTACGAGCAGTACTTC. This codes for CAWSTTGPRYEQYF.

The CDR3 DNA reads TGTGCCAGCAGTCCCCGTACCACCGGGGAGCTGTTTTTT. Translated: CASSPRTTGELFF. The chain is built from TRBV27 and TRBJ2-2; no clear D. Trimming removed 5 bases at V and 4 bases at J, with 8 bases between. CDR3 length: 13 amino acids. The germline CDR1 and CDR2 sequences are MNHEY and SMNVEV (reference sequence).

A few counts support this clonotype. V is TRBV12-3 or TRBV12-4 and J is TRBJ1-5; 8 bases are a match to TRBD1. V trimming: 5 bases; J trimming: 0 bases; junction bases outside the gene matches: 6. The CDR3 consists of 16 residues. The CDR3 nucleotides are TGTGCCAGCAGTCGCCTGACAGGGGATAGCAATCAGCCCCAGCATTTT. It specifies CASSRLTGDSNQPQHF.

The V gene is TRBV10-1, the J gene TRBJ1-6; no clear D gene. V was shortened by 2 bases and J by 3 bases, with 8 bases between the two germline ends. CDR3 size: 15 residues. CDR1 and CDR2 from the germline V gene are WNHNN and SYGVQD (reference sequence). DNA for the CDR3: TGCGCCAGCAGTGAGCGGGTCGACTATAATTCACCCCTCCACTTT. Protein product: CASSERVDYNSPLHF.

The chain carries TRBV21-1 and TRBJ2-7; the DNA was not compared with TRBD1, the D call given in the table. TRBV21-1 is marked as a pseudogene. The CDR3 has 16 residues. CDR3 protein: CASSKDQQAPFYEQYF. CDR3 nucleotides: TGTGCCAGCAGCAAAGACCAACAGGCCCCCTTTTACGAGCAGTACTTC.

J is TRBJ2-1 and V is TRBV5-1; possibly TRBD1 or TRBD2 for D (5 bases each). Trimming removed 4 bases at V and 4 bases at J, with 15 bases between. Per germline, CDR1 SGHRS and CDR2 YFSETQ. The CDR3 is 15 residues long. CDR3 coding DNA: TGCGCCAGCAGCCCCGAGGTGGGGGTGTACAATGAGCAGTTCTTC. It translates to CASSPEVGVYNEQFF.

This sequence joins TRBV20-1 and TRBJ2-3; TRBD2 might be the D (6 bases). The CDR3 totals 14 residues. CDR1 is DFQATT and CDR2 is SNEGSKA in the germline V gene (reference sequence). Trimming pared 5 bases from V and 2 bases from J, leaving 14 bases between. CDR3 protein: CSAGPGLTTDTQYF. The DNA for the CDR3 is TGCAGTGCTGGCCCGGGACTGACCACAGATACGCAGTATTTT.

Of note for this clonotype: This may be a read error: a much more frequent sequence differs by one nucleotide. The rearrangement joins TRBV5-1 to TRBJ2-2; D remains unclear. Looked up from germline, CDR1 is SGHRS and CDR2 is YFSETQ. The CDR3 sequence is 14 residues long. Trimming removed 3 bases at V and 0 bases at J, with 6 bases between. The CDR3 coding sequence is TGCGCCAGCAGCTGGGCCCCGAACACCGGGGAGCTGTTTTTT. Its translation is CASSWAPNTGELFF. Complete variable domain (other parts from reference TRBV5-1 and TRBJ2-2): KAGVTQTPRYLIKTRGQQVTLSCSPISGHRSVSWYQQTPGQGLQFLFEYFSETQRNKGNFPGRFSGRQFSNSRSEMNVSTLELGDSALYLCASSWAPNTGELFFGEGSRLTVL.

Only a few counts were recorded for this clonotype. This sequence joins TRBV25-1 and TRBJ1-5, with D uncertain. V lost 4 bases and J lost 1, with 8 bases in between. The CDR3 spans 14 residues. Germline V gene data show CDR1 as MGHDK and CDR2 as SYGVNS. Written as DNA, the CDR3 is TGTGCCAGCAGTGCACAGAGGAGCAATCAGCCCCAGCATTTT. Amino acid sequence: CASSAQRSNQPQHF.

A word on this clonotype: One end of the junction fails to match germline, which may point to a read error. The chain couples TRBV11-2 to TRBJ2-4, with 7 bases that match TRBD1. The CDR3 extends over 18 amino acids. In germline, CDR1 is SGHAT, CDR2 FQNNGV. The CDR3 nucleotides are TGTGCCAGCAGCCCTAGCCGTAGTGACAGGGTAGCCAAAAACATTCGGTACTTC. Protein sequence: CASSPSRSDRVAKNIRYF.

This clonotype was detected only a few times. This chain uses TRBV4-1 with TRBJ2-2; 10 bases are shared with TRBD1. CDR3 length: 16 amino acids. Germline V gene sequence: CDR1 MGHRA, CDR2 YSYEKL. V gave up 3 bases and J gave up 5 bases; unmatched junction bases: 6. The CDR3 sequence is CASSQPDRGRTGELFF. The CDR3 DNA is TGCGCCAGCAGCCAGCCAGACAGGGGGCGAACCGGGGAGCTGTTTTTT.

This clonotype was observed a handful of times. The chain has TRBV20-1 and TRBJ2-5; 14 bases fit TRBD2. V lost 6 bases and J lost 9; bases outside the gene matches: 9. The length of the CDR3 is 14 residues. Germline CDR1 reads DFQATT; CDR2 reads SNEGSKA (reference sequence). CDR3 amino acids: CSATGTSGSKAQYF. CDR3 in DNA: TGCAGTGCAACCGGGACTAGCGGGAGCAAGGCCCAGTACTTC.

The chain has TRBV20-1 and TRBJ1-1; D uncertain. Per the germline V gene, CDR1 is DFQATT and CDR2 is SNEGSKA (reference sequence). The CDR3 runs to 14 residues. Trimming stripped 1 base from V and 2 bases from J, with 11 bases between. The CDR3 spells CSARAGRSNTEAFF. CDR3 DNA: TGCAGTGCTAGAGCGGGCCGCAGTAACACTGAAGCTTTCTTT.

The rearrangement uses TRBV6-1 and TRBJ1-5, with D perhaps TRBD1 (6 bases). Trimming stripped 7 bases from V and 2 bases from J, with 18 bases between. CDR3 size: 16 residues. Germline CDR1 reads MNHNS; CDR2 reads SASEGT. The DNA for the CDR3 is TGTGCCAGCATAAAGACACAGGGATGGGGCAATCAGCCCCAGCATTTT. Its translation: CASIKTQGWGNQPQHF.

CDR3 sequence: CSARGGPRDSPLHF. CDR3 coding DNA: TGCAGCGCCCGGGGGGGCCCCAGGGATTCACCCCTCCACTTT. The chain combines TRBV29-1 with TRBJ1-6; a weak D match, TRBD1 (6 bases). Germline lookup yields CDR1 SQVTM and CDR2 ANQGSEA. Trimming cost V 7 bases and J 8 bases, with 18 bases left between them. The CDR3 covers 14 residues.

The V call is TRBV4-1, the J call TRBJ2-3; perhaps TRBD2 as D (5 bases). The CDR3 has 16 residues. Germline V gene lookup returns CDR1 MGHRA and CDR2 YSYEKL. The V end was cut by 2 bases, the J end by 1 base, with 13 bases between. Here the CDR3 reads CASSQIRETGTDTQYF. The DNA of the CDR3 is TGCGCCAGCAGCCAAATCCGGGAAACGGGCACAGATACGCAGTATTTT.

This clonotype appeared a few times. Germline and junction disagree at one end, which may indicate a read error. The rearrangement uses TRBV7-2 and TRBJ2-5; 10 bases fit TRBD2. In germline, CDR1 is SGHTA, CDR2 FQGNSA. There are 13 residues in the CDR3. The CDR3 is CASSITTSGKEVF. CDR3 in DNA: TGTGCCAGCAGCATTACCACTAGCGGGAAAGAGGTCTTC.

The chain couples TRBV20-1 to TRBJ2-7; TRBD1 matches at 7 bases. Germline CDR1 reads DFQATT; CDR2 reads SNEGSKA (reference sequence). This CDR3 is built from 12 residues. Trimming removed 3 bases from V and 6 bases from J; junction bases left unmatched: 5. The chain's CDR3 is CSARKGAGEQYF. The CDR3 nucleotides are TGCAGTGCTAGGAAGGGGGCTGGCGAGCAGTACTTC.

This chain connects TRBV11-2 to TRBJ2-3; 7 bases match TRBD1. This CDR3 is built from 18 residues. The V gene end was trimmed by 9 bases and the J gene end by 2 bases; junction bases not matched to a gene: 20. Germline CDR1 reads SGHAT; CDR2 reads FQNNGV. The CDR3 here is CARSKREGGSLPTDTQYF. For the CDR3, the DNA is TGTGCCAGATCTAAGAGAGAAGGGGGCAGCCTCCCCACAGATACGCAGTATTTT.